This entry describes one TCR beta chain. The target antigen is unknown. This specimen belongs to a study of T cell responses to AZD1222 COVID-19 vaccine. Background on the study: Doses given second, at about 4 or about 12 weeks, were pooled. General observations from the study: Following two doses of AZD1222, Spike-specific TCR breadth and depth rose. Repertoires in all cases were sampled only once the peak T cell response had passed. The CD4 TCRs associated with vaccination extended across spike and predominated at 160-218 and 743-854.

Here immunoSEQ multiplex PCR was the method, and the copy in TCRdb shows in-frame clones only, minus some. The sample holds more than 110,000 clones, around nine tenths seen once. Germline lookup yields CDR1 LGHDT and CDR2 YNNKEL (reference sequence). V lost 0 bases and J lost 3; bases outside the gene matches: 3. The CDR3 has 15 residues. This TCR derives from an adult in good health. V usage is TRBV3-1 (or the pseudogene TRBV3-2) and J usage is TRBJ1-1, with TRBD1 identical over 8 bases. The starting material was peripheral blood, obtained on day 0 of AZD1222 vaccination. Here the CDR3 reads CASSQDPDRDTEAFF. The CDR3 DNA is TGTGCCAGCAGCCAAGATCCGGACAGGGACACTGAAGCTTTCTTT.